This TCR beta chain was documented in a study of CD8 T cells in ankylosing spondylitis. The study's findings and limits: Some motif variants had been reported before (in reactive arthritis synovial fluid and blood). Among TCR beta sequences, a motif of 7 to 9 highly homologous variants appeared characteristic of ankylosing spondylitis blood. Disease-linked clones reportedly concentrated significantly in matched ankylosing spondylitis synovial fluid.

The CDR3 covers 14 residues. Trimming removed 1 base from V and 2 bases from J, with 7 bases in between. Germline CDR1 is SGHTA and CDR2 is FQGNSA. A note on this clonotype: Its antigen is undetermined.

TCRdb re-called the 5' RACE reads with MiXCR, one entry per CDR3 protein. The profile shows fewer than 750,000 distinct CDR3 sequences, 19% of them singletons. Sequencing was performed on blood, either unsorted or a sorted T cell fraction (not recorded which). The J gene is TRBJ2-3, the V gene TRBV7-2; TRBD2 is a possible D gene (6 bases). The clonotype originates from a male donor with ankylosing spondylitis. The CDR3 sequence is CASSLGLVTDTQYF. In nucleotides, the CDR3 is TGTGCCAGCAGCTTAGGACTAGTCACAGATACGCAGTATTTT.